This T cell receptor beta chain was sequenced during a study of blood T cells in healthy people across ages. Worth noting for this clonotype: As yet, its antigen is unknown.

A J-beta primer mix and a sample-barcoded 5' primer were used in a second PCR of roughly 6 to 11 cycles. Researchers report that a template-switch adaptor with 12 random nucleotides tagged each cDNA molecule. Sequencing yielded, for each sample, at least 2.5 million paired-end reads carrying CDR3. TCRdb re-called the 5' RACE reads with MiXCR, one entry per CDR3 protein. The sample lists some 1,800,000 distinct CDR3 sequences; roughly two fifths were seen once. Trimming pared 4 bases from V and 4 bases from J, leaving 10 bases between. The CDR3 contains 12 residues. Germline-derived CDR1 and CDR2 are DFQATT and SNEGSKA (reference sequence). Study-wide points: Diversity estimates from one million T cells were considered underestimates.

The chain carries TRBV20-1 and TRBJ1-2, with D perhaps TRBD1 (6 bases). The source is a human donor in good health. The sequenced sample consisted of blood. CDR3 coding DNA: TGCAGTGCTATACAGGGAAGCTATGGCTACACCTTC. It encodes CSAIQGSYGYTF.